Shown below are 26 T cell receptor beta chains from a single sample sequenced in a study of blood T cell repertoires in COVID-19. The protocol was immunoSEQ multiplex PCR, while the TCRdb copy is restricted to in-frame clones and leaves out a portion. The sample contains 65,000 to 85,000 clones, more than 80% of which appear only once. Input material: peripheral blood. These receptors all stem from a man aged 45-60 years with acute or convalescent COVID-19.

The chain employs TRBV5-6 and TRBJ2-3; D might be TRBD1 (6 bases). The CDR3 extends over 16 amino acids. V lost 5 bases and J 4 bases, leaving 20 bases between the germline ends. CDR1 is SGHDT and CDR2 is YYEEEE in the germline V gene. In DNA form, the CDR3 reads TGTGCCAGCAGTACCTACAGGGTTAGTGTAGCAGATACGCAGTATTTT. It codes for CASSTYRVSVADTQYF.

J is TRBJ2-1 and V is TRBV4-3; tentative D call: TRBD2 (5 bases). The germline V gene has CDR1 LGHNA and CDR2 YSLEER. V lost 5 bases to trimming and J lost 6 bases, with 14 bases between them. The CDR3 is 14 amino acids. The CDR3: CASSVSEGTNEQFF. The CDR3 nucleotides are TGCGCCAGCAGCGTTAGCGAGGGAACCAATGAGCAGTTCTTC.

The chain carries TRBV9 and TRBJ2-7, with D unclear. This CDR3 comprises 15 residues. CDR1 and CDR2 from the germline V gene are SGDLS and YYNGEE. Trimming cost V 2 bases and J 2 bases, with 14 bases left between them. DNA for the CDR3: TGTGCCAGCAGCGTGACCCCGCGTGGAGCCTACGAGCAGTACTTC. Protein sequence: CASSVTPRGAYEQYF.

J is TRBJ1-1 and V is TRBV7-9; D call uncertain. There are 14 residues in the CDR3. Between the trimmed V and J ends, which lost 5 bases and 11 bases, there was a span of 21 bases. Germline values: CDR1 SEHNR, CDR2 FQNEAQ (reference sequence). CDR3 region: CASSLAQQVPEAFF. CDR3 bases: TGTGCCAGCAGCCTCGCCCAGCAGGTTCCAGAGGCTTTCTTT. The full variable domain, with the rest looked up from reference TRBV7-9 and TRBJ1-1, is DTGVSQNPRHKITKRGQNVTFRCDPISEHNRLYWYRQTLGQGPEFLTYFQNEAQLEKSRLLSDRFSAERPKGSFSTLEIQRTEQGDSAMYLCASSLAQQVPEAFFGQGTRLTVV.

The chain links TRBV27 to TRBJ2-5; 9 bases map to TRBD2. CDR3 size: 15 residues. With 4 bases clipped from V and 2 bases from J, the junction kept 5 bases outside the gene matches. Germline CDR1 and CDR2: MNHEY and SMNVEV (reference sequence). CDR3 DNA: TGTGCCAGCAGTTCCGGACTAGCGCTGCAAGAGACCCAGTACTTC. Residues: CASSSGLALQETQYF.

V is TRBV19 and J is TRBJ1-5, with D possibly being TRBD1 (5 bases). Trimming left V 6 bases short and J 6 bases short, with 15 bases between. The CDR3 is made up of 14 amino acids. Germline V gene sequence: CDR1 LNHDA, CDR2 SQIVND (reference sequence). CDR3 DNA: TGTGCCAGTAGCCGAGGTCCGGGGGGTCAGCCCCAGCATTTT. Its translation: CASSRGPGGQPQHF.

The chain has TRBV9 and TRBJ2-2, with 8 positions matching TRBD1. CDR3 size: 15 residues. The germline V gene encodes CDR1 SGDLS and CDR2 YYNGEE. The V and J ends lost 4 bases and 3 bases, in that order; junction bases with no gene match: 5. The DNA for the CDR3 is TGTGCCAGCAGCCCAGAGGGACAGGACACCGGGGAGCTGTTTTTT. Translation gives CASSPEGQDTGELFF.

The rearrangement uses TRBV6-5 and TRBJ1-2; perhaps TRBD1 as D (5 bases). Germline V gene sequence: CDR1 MNHEY, CDR2 SVGAGI. V lost 0 bases and J 8 bases, leaving 7 bases between the germline ends. The CDR3 spans 12 residues. CDR3 bases: TGTGCCAGCAGTTACTCAGGGGCCGGCTACACCTTC. It yields the protein CASSYSGAGYTF.

The chain links TRBV6-5 to TRBJ2-1; TRBD2 aligns across 7 bases. The germline gives CDR1 MNHEY, CDR2 SVGAGI. This CDR3 has 14 residues. Trimming cost V 6 bases and J 4 bases; bases outside gene matches: 6. For the CDR3, the DNA is TGTGCCAGCAGGGGGGGAGGGCCTTACAATGAGCAGTTCTTC. It specifies CASRGGGPYNEQFF.

The gene calls are TRBV27 and TRBJ2-7, with TRBD2 as a possible D gene (6 bases). The CDR3 covers 15 residues. The germline V gene has CDR1 MNHEY and CDR2 SMNVEV (reference sequence). Trimming pared 8 bases from V and 1 base from J, leaving 18 bases between. The CDR3 DNA reads TGTGCCAGCGGCCCAGTTCGAGGACTATCCTACGAGCAGTACTTC. It encodes CASGPVRGLSYEQYF.

The rearrangement links TRBV7-8 to TRBJ2-7; the match to TRBD2 covers 12 bases. CDR1 and CDR2 from the germline V gene are SGHVS and FQNEAQ. Trimming cost V 5 bases and J 3 bases; bases outside gene matches: 8. CDR3 length: 16 amino acids. The chain's CDR3 is CASSTRTSGTYYEQYV. In DNA, the CDR3 is TGTGCCAGCAGCACCCGGACTAGCGGGACCTACTACGAGCAGTACGTC.

The CDR3 is CASSEGGTNEKLFF. The CDR3 DNA follows: TGCGCCAGCAGTGAAGGGGGTACTAATGAAAAACTGTTTTTT. This rearrangement joins TRBV10-1 to TRBJ1-4; tentative D call: TRBD1 (6 bases). CDR1 is WNHNN, CDR2 SYGVQD, per germline (reference sequence). The CDR3 is 14 residues long. Trimming cost V 3 bases and J 2 bases, with 7 bases left between them.

The chain uses TRBV4-1 and TRBJ2-3, with D unclear. Trimming shortened V by 6 bases and J by 0 bases, and 16 bases separated the two germline ends. This CDR3 has 16 amino acids. Per germline, CDR1 MGHRA and CDR2 YSYEKL. The CDR3 nucleotides read TGCGCCAGCAGTCAGTTGGTCTCCCGTAGCACAGATACGCAGTATTTT. The encoded protein is CASSQLVSRSTDTQYF.

This clone was counted only a few times. The chain combines TRBV19 with TRBJ1-5; possibly TRBD1 for D (5 bases). Trimming removed 5 bases from V and 3 bases from J, with 14 bases in between. Looked up from germline, CDR1 is LNHDA and CDR2 is SQIVND (reference sequence). The CDR3 runs 15 residues. CDR3: CASSAYLGANQPQHF. The CDR3 DNA follows: TGTGCCAGTAGTGCGTATCTAGGGGCCAATCAGCCCCAGCATTTT.

The table lists this clone with a few counts. The chain has TRBV29-1 and TRBJ2-1; 11 nucleotides align to TRBD2. Germline trimming cut 6 bases from V and 8 bases from J; bases unmatched to any gene: 9. The CDR3 length is 14 residues. Germline CDR1 reads SQVTM; CDR2 reads ANQGSEA. CDR3 sequence (DNA): TGCAGCGTGTCACTAGCGGGAGTTTCCCATGAGCAGTTCTTC. Protein sequence: CSVSLAGVSHEQFF.

V gene TRBV6-6 combines with J gene TRBJ1-5; D unresolved. The CDR3 runs 13 residues. Trimming removed 6 bases at V and 1 base at J, with 7 bases between. CDR1 MNHNY and CDR2 SVGAGI come from the germline V gene (reference sequence). The CDR3 DNA is TGTGCCAGCAGAGACTTGAGCAATCAGCCCCAGCATTTT. Translating gives CASRDLSNQPQHF.

V usage is TRBV19 and J usage is TRBJ1-1, with 8 nucleotides matching TRBD1. The germline CDR1 and CDR2 sequences are LNHDA and SQIVND (reference sequence). The ends lost 7 bases at V and 4 bases at J; junction bases unmatched: 8. The CDR3 runs to 14 residues. The CDR3 reads CASTVQGVTTEAFF. In nucleotides, the CDR3 is TGTGCCAGTACCGTACAGGGGGTCACCACTGAAGCTTTCTTT.

This clone was seen just once. The chain combines TRBV6-6 with TRBJ1-2, with D perhaps TRBD1 (6 bases). This CDR3 spans 14 amino acids. Trimming stripped 5 bases from V and 6 bases from J, with 16 bases between. The V gene's germline CDR1 is MNHNY and CDR2 SVGAGI (reference sequence). CDR3 sequence: CASSPSGGVNGYTF. In nucleotides, the CDR3 is TGTGCCAGCAGTCCCAGCGGGGGCGTTAATGGCTACACCTTC.

V gene TRBV10-1 combines with J gene TRBJ1-5; D not certain. V shed 11 bases and J shed 6 bases, with 17 bases lying between them. From germline, CDR1 is WNHNN and CDR2 SYGVQD (reference sequence). This CDR3 comprises 13 residues. The CDR3 bases are TGCGCCTTGGGCAGGCCCACCTGTCAGCCCCAGCATTTT. This sequence encodes CALGRPTCQPQHF.

This chain links TRBV14 with TRBJ2-3; D gene unclear. V lost 3 bases and J 0 bases, leaving 10 bases between the germline ends. The CDR3 contains 15 residues. CDR1 and CDR2 from the germline V gene are SGHDN and FVKESK. This CDR3 reads CASSHIHRSTDTQYF. The CDR3 region has the DNA TGTGCCAGCAGCCATATCCACAGAAGCACAGATACGCAGTATTTT.

The count of this clone is one. The chain is built from TRBV7-2 and TRBJ1-4; perhaps TRBD1 as D (6 bases). Trimming removed 5 bases from V and 5 bases from J, with 12 bases in between. Looked up from germline, CDR1 is SGHTA and CDR2 is FQGNSA. This CDR3 has 14 amino acids. The CDR3 is CASSPGHNNEKLFF. The DNA for the CDR3 is TGTGCCAGCAGCCCGGGACACAACAATGAAAAACTGTTTTTT.

The chain uses TRBV11-3 and TRBJ1-2; 7 bases fit TRBD1. CDR1 and CDR2 (germline): SGHNT, YENEEA. CDR3 length equals 14 residues. Unmatched junction bases numbered 10, after V lost 5 bases and J lost 7 bases. CDR3 sequence (DNA): TGTGCCAGCAGCCCCAGGGGGTCCAGTGTTGGCTACACCTTC. Amino acids: CASSPRGSSVGYTF.

The rearrangement uses TRBV11-2 and TRBJ2-1, with 10 positions matching TRBD2. This CDR3 spans 17 amino acids. V lost 1 base and J lost 8; bases outside the gene matches: 11. The germline V gene encodes CDR1 SGHAT and CDR2 FQNNGV. The CDR3: CASSLGASGSKPDEQFF. The CDR3 DNA sequence: TGTGCCAGCAGCTTAGGAGCTAGCGGGAGTAAACCCGATGAGCAGTTCTTC. The complete variable domain, with remaining parts taken from reference TRBV11-2 and TRBJ2-1, reads EAGVAQSPRYKIIEKRQSVAFWCNPISGHATLYWYQQILGQGPKLLIQFQNNGVVDDSQLPKDRFSAERLKGVDSTLKIQPAKLEDSAVYLCASSLGASGSKPDEQFFGPGTRLTVL.

The rearrangement joins TRBV24-1 to TRBJ2-2, with 7 bases identical to TRBD1. The CDR3 is 17 residues long. J was trimmed by 1 base and V by 1 base; bases with no gene match: 5. Germline V gene sequence: CDR1 KGHDR, CDR2 SFDVKD. CDR3 in amino acids: CATSDFGDSMNTGELFF. CDR3 bases: TGTGCCACCAGTGATTTTGGGGACAGCATGAACACCGGGGAGCTGTTTTTT.

This chain joins TRBV5-1 and TRBJ1-4; TRBD1 is a possible D gene (6 bases). The V end lost 5 bases, the J end lost 4 bases, and 18 bases lay between the germline ends. The germline V gene encodes CDR1 SGHRS and CDR2 YFSETQ. The CDR3 spans 16 residues. The CDR3 sequence is CASRRMGAGNNEKLFF. The DNA for the CDR3 is TGCGCCAGCAGACGTATGGGGGCAGGGAATAATGAAAAACTGTTTTTT.

The V and J genes are TRBV11-3 and TRBJ2-5, with 7 nucleotides matching TRBD1. Germline V gene lookup returns CDR1 SGHNT and CDR2 YENEEA. The CDR3 has 15 amino acids. V shed 5 bases, J shed 6 bases, and the junction held 12 bases outside the gene matches. The chain's CDR3 is CASSIGQAGGQTQYF. DNA for the CDR3: TGTGCCAGCAGCATAGGACAGGCCGGCGGACAGACCCAGTACTTC.